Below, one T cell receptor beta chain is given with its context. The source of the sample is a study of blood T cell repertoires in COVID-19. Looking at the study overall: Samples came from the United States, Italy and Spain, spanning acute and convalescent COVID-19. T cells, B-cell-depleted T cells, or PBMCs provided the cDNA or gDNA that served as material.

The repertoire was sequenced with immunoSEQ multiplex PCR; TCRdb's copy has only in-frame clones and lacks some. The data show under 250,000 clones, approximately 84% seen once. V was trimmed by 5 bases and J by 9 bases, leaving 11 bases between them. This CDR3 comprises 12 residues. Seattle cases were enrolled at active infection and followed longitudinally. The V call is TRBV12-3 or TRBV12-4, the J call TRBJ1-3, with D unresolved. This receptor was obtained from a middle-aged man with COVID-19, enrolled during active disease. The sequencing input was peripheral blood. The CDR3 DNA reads TGTGCCAGCAGTCGGGAGTCAGCCACCATATATTTT. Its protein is CASSRESATIYF.